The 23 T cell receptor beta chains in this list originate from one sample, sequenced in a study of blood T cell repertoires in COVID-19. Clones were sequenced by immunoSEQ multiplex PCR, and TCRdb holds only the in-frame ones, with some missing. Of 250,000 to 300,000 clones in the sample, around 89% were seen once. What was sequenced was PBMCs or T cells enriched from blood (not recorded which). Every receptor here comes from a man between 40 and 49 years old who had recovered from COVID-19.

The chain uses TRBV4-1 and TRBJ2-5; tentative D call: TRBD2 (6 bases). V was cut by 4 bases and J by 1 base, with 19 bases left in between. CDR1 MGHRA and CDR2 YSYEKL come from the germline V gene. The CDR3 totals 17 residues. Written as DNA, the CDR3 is TGCGCCAGCAGCCGGGGGACTGGGCCCACAGTCCAAGAGACCCAGTACTTC. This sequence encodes CASSRGTGPTVQETQYF.

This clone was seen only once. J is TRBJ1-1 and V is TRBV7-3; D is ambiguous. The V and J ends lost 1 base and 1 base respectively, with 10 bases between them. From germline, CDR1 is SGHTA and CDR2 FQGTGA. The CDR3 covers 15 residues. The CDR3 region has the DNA TGTGCCAGCAGCTTAAGATCTGCGGGGAACACTGAAGCTTTCTTT. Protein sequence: CASSLRSAGNTEAFF.

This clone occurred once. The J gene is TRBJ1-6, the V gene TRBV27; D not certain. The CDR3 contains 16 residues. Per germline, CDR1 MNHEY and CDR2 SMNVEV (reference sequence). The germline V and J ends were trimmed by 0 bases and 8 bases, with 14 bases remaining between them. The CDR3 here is CASSLSRLIGYSPLHF. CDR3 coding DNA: TGTGCCAGCAGTTTATCGCGACTCATCGGGTATTCACCCCTCCACTTT.

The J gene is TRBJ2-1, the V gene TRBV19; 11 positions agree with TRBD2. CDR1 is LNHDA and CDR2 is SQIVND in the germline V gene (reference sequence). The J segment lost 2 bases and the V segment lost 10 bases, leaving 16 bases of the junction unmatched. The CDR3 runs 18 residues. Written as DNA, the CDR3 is TGTGCCACCCGACGGGGACTAGCGGTCCCAGGGGCCTACAATGAGCAGTTCTTC. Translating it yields CATRRGLAVPGAYNEQFF.

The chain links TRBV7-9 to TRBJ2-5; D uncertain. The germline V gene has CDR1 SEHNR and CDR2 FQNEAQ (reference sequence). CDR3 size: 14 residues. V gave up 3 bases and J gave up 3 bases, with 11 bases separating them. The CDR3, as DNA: TGTGCCAGCAGCTTTTACCAGAAAGAAGAGACCCAGTACTTC. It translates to CASSFYQKEETQYF. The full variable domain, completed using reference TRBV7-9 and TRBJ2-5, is DTGVSQNPRHKITKRGQNVTFRCDPISEHNRLYWYRQTLGQGPEFLTYFQNEAQLEKSRLLSDRFSAERPKGSFSTLEIQRTEQGDSAMYLCASSFYQKEETQYFGPGTRLLVL.

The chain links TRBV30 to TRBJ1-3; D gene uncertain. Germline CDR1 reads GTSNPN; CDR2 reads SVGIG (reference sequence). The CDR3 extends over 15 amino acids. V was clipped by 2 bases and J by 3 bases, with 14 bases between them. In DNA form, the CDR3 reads TGTGCCTGGAGTACCTCAGGTAGAAGTGGAAACACCATATATTTT. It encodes CAWSTSGRSGNTIYF.

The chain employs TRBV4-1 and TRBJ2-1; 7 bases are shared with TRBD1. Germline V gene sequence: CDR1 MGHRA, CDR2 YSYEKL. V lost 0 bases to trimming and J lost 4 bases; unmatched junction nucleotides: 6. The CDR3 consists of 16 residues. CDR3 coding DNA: TGCGCCAGCAGCCAAGAGAGGGGACAGATTTACAATGAGCAGTTCTTC. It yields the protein CASSQERGQIYNEQFF.

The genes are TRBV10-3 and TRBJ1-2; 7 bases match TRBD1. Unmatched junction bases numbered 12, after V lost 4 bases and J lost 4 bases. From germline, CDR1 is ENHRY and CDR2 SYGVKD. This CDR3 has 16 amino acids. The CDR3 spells CAISGRQGGIGYGYTF. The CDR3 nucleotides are TGTGCCATCAGTGGCCGACAGGGCGGGATTGGCTATGGCTACACCTTC.

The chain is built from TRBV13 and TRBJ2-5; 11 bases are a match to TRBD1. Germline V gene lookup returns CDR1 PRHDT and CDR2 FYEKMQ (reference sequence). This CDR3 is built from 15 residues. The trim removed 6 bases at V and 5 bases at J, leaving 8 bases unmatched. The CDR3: CASSPGTGGGETQYF. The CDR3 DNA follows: TGTGCCAGCAGTCCCGGGACAGGGGGTGGTGAGACCCAGTACTTC.

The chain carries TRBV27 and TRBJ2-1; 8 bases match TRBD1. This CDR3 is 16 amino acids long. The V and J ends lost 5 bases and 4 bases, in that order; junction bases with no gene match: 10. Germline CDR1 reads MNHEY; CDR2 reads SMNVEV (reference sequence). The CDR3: CASSPTRQGIYNEQFF. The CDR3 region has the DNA TGTGCCAGCAGTCCGACCCGACAGGGGATATACAATGAGCAGTTCTTC.

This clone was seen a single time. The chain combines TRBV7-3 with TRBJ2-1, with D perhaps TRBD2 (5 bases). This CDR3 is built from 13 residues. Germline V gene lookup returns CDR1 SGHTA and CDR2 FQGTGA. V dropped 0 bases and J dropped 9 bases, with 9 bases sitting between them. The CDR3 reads CASSLTGSPEQFF. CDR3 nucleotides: TGTGCCAGCAGCTTAACAGGGAGCCCTGAGCAGTTCTTC. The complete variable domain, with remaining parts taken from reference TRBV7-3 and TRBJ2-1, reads GAGVSQTPSNKVTEKGKYVELRCDPISGHTALYWYRQSLGQGPEFLIYFQGTGAADDSGLPNDRFFAVRPEGSVSTLKIQRTERGDSAVYLCASSLTGSPEQFFGPGTRLTVL.

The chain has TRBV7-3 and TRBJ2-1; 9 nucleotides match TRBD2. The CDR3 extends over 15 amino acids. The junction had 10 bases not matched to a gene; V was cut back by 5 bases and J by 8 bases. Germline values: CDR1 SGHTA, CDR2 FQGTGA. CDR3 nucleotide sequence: TGTGCCAGCAGCCCCTTAGCGGGAGCAGGCGATGAGCAGTTCTTC. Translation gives CASSPLAGAGDEQFF.

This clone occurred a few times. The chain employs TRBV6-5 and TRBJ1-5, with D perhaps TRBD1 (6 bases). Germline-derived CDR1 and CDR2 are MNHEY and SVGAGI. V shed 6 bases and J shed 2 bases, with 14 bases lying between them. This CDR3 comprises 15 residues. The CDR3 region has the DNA TGTGCCAGCAGGGCTGATGGGGGCGGCAATCAGCCCCAGCATTTT. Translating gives CASRADGGGNQPQHF.

DNA for the CDR3: TGTGCCAGCAGCTTCCGCCAGGGCAATGAGCAGTTCTTC. It translates to CASSFRQGNEQFF. The chain couples TRBV11-3 to TRBJ2-1, with D perhaps matching TRBD1 (5 bases). This CDR3 has 13 residues. V lost 3 bases and J 6 bases, leaving 9 bases between the germline ends. Germline V gene sequence: CDR1 SGHNT, CDR2 YENEEA.

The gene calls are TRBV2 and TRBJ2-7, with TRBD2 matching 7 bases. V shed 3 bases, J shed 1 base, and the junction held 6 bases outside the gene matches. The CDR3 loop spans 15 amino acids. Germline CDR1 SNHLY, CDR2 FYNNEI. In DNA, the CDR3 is TGTGCCAGCAGTGATACAGCGGGGCCATCCTACGAGCAGTACTTC. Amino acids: CASSDTAGPSYEQYF.

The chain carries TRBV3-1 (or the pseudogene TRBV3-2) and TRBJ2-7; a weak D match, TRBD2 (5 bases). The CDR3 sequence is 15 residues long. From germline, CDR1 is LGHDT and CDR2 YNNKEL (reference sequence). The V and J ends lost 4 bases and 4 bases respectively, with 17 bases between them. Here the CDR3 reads CASSPVLEGFYEQYF. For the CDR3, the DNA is TGTGCCAGCAGCCCCGTCCTTGAGGGTTTTTACGAGCAGTACTTC.

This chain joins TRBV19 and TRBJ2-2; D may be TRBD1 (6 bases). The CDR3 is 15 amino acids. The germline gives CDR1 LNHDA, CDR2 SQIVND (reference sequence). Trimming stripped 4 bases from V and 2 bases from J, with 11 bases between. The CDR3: CASSNRDKNTGELFF. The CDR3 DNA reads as TGTGCCAGTAGTAACAGGGACAAAAACACCGGGGAGCTGTTTTTT.

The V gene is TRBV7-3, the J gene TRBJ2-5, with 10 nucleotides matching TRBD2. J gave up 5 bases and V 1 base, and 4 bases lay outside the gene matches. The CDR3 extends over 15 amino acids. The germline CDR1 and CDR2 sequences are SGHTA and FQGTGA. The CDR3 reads CASSLSGTSAETQYF. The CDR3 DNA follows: TGTGCCAGCAGCTTAAGTGGGACTAGCGCTGAGACCCAGTACTTC.

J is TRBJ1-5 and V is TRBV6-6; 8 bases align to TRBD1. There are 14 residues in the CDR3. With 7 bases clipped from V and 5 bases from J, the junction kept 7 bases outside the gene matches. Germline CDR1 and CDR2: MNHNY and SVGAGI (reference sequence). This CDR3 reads CASNPDRAYQPQHF. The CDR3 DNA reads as TGTGCCAGCAACCCGGACAGGGCGTATCAGCCCCAGCATTTT.

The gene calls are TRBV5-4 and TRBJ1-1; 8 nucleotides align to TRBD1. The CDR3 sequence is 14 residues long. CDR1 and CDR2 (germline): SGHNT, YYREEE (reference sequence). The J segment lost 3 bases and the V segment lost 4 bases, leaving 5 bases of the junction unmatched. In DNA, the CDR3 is TGTGCCAGCAGCGGACAGGGAATGGACACTGAAGCTTTCTTT. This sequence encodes CASSGQGMDTEAFF.

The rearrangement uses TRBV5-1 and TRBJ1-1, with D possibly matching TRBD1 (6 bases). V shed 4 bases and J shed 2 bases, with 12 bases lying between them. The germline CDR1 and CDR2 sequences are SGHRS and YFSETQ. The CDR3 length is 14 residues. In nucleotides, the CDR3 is TGCGCCAGCAGCACGGACAGTCCAAACACTGAAGCTTTCTTT. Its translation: CASSTDSPNTEAFF.

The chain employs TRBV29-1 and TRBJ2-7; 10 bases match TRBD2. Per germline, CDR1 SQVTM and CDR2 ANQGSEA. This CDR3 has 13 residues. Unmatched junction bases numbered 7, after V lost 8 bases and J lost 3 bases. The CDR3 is CSSSSGGDYEQYF. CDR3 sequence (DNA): TGCAGCTCCTCCAGCGGGGGGGACTACGAGCAGTACTTC.

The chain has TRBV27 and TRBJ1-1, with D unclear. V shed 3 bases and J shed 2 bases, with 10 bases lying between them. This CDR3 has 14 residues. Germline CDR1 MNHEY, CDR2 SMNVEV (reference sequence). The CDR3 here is CASSFTAYNTEAFF. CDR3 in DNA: TGTGCCAGCAGTTTCACAGCTTACAACACTGAAGCTTTCTTT.